This T cell receptor beta chain was recovered during a study of blood T cell repertoires in COVID-19. V lost 8 bases, J lost 3 bases, and 7 bases stayed unmatched. The germline V gene encodes CDR1 PRHDT and CDR2 FYEKMQ (reference sequence). The length of the CDR3 is 14 residues. Authors' methods: Reference gene primer amplification yielded estimated nucleated cell counts. The assay was immunoSEQ multiplex PCR, and TCRdb's table has in-frame clones only and misses some. The V and J calls and the clone size are those of that table, but D and trimming were determined from the DNA. The profile shows about 250,000 clones, about 91% of them singletons.

The sequenced material came from peripheral blood. The clonotype comes from a young woman with COVID-19, enrolled during active disease. The rearrangement links TRBV13 to TRBJ1-3, with 7 nucleotides matching TRBD1. This chain's CDR3 is CASAGTANGNTIYF. CDR3 in DNA: TGTGCCAGCGCGGGGACAGCAAATGGAAACACCATATATTTT.